This T cell receptor beta chain derives from a study of T cell repertoires in cytomegalovirus infection. Remarks on this clonotype: The antigen is unknown.

The V gene end was trimmed by 6 bases and the J gene end by 2 bases; junction bases not matched to a gene: 4. This CDR3 is built from 14 residues. Germline values: CDR1 LNHDA, CDR2 SQIVND (reference sequence). From the reads, TCRdb called clonotypes with MiXCR, one entry per CDR3 protein. The sample carries approximately 390,000 distinct CDR3 sequences, nearly 35% recorded once. This material consisted of cultured PBMCs, taken from culture after CMV antigen stimulation. The chain has TRBV19 and TRBJ2-3; 8 bases match TRBD1. The clonotype was recovered from a human donor in good health (CMV status not recorded). Some clones in this sample may be carry-over from other donors' samples. The CDR3 region is CASRLDRVTDTQYF. DNA for the CDR3: TGTGCCAGTAGGCTGGACAGGGTCACAGATACGCAGTATTTT.